The clone carrying this T cell receptor beta chain was counted many times. The antigen is unknown. This CDR3 has 11 residues. Germline CDR1 KGHDR, CDR2 SFDVKD. Trimming removed 4 bases from V and 6 bases from J, with 6 bases in between. The data derive from a study of naive and memory T cell subsets. General study findings and limits: Especially in CD8 cells, naive repertoires contained a few larger clonotypes, possibly CD45RA-re-expressing memory cells.

An equimolar mix of two oligonucleotides served as the beta constant-region primer for TRBC1 and TRBC2. The ligated cDNA underwent four PCR rounds using SP2 and nested alpha and beta constant-region primers. TCRdb passed the UMI-ligation and nested PCR reads through MiXCR, listing each CDR3 protein once. The repertoire holds 150,000 or so distinct CDR3 sequences, with 22% as singletons. J is TRBJ2-7 and V is TRBV24-1, with D perhaps matching TRBD1 (5 bases). Material for sequencing was naive CD4+ T cells from blood. This TCR was recovered from a human donor in good health. The CDR3 nucleotides read TGTGCCACCAGTGAGGGGCGCGAGCAGTACTTC. Its protein is CATSEGREQYF.